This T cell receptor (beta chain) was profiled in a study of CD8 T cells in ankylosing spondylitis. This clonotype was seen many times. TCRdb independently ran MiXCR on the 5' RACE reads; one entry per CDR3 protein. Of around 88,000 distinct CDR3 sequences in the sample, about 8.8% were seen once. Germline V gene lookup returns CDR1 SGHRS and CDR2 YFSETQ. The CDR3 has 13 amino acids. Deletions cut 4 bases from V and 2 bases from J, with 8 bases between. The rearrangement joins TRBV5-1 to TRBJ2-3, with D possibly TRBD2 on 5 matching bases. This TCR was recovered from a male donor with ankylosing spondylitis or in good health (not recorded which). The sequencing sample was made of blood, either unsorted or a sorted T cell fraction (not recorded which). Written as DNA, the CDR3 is TGCGCCAGCAGCCCGGACTCCACAGATACGCAGTATTTT. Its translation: CASSPDSTDTQYF.